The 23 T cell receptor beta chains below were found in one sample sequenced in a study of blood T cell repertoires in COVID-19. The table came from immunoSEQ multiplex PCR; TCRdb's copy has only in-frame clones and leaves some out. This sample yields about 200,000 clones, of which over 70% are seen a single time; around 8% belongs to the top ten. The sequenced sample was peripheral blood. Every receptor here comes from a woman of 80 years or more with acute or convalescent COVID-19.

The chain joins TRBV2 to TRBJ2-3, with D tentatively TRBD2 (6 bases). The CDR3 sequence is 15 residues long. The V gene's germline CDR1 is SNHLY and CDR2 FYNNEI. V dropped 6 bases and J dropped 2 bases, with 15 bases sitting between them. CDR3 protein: CASSGTPSSTDTQYF. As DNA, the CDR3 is TGTGCCAGCAGCGGGACTCCATCGTCCACAGATACGCAGTATTTT.

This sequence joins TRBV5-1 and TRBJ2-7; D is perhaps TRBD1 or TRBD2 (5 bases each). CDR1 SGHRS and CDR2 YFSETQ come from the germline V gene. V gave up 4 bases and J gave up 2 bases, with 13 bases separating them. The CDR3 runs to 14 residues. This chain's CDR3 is CASSMGPTAYEQYF. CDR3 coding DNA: TGCGCCAGCAGCATGGGACCCACAGCCTACGAGCAGTACTTC.

The CDR3 sequence is CASTATGATDTQYF. Here the CDR3 DNA reads TGTGCCAGTACCGCGACAGGGGCCACAGATACGCAGTATTTT. V is TRBV19 and J is TRBJ2-3; 8 positions agree with TRBD1. V was clipped by 7 bases and J by 2 bases; unmatched bases: 5. The CDR3 consists of 14 residues. CDR1 and CDR2 from the germline V gene are LNHDA and SQIVND (reference sequence).

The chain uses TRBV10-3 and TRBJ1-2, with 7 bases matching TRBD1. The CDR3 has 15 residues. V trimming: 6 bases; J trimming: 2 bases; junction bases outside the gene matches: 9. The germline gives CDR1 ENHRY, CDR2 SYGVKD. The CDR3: CAIRPGQTINYGYTF. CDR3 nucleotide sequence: TGTGCCATCAGGCCGGGACAGACTATCAACTATGGCTACACCTTC.

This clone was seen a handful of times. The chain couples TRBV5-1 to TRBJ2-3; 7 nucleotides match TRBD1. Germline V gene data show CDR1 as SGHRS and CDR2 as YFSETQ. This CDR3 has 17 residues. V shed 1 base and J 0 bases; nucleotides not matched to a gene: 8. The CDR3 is CASSLTRTGQSTDTQYF. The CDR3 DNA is TGCGCCAGCAGCTTGACTAGGACGGGACAGAGCACAGATACGCAGTATTTT.

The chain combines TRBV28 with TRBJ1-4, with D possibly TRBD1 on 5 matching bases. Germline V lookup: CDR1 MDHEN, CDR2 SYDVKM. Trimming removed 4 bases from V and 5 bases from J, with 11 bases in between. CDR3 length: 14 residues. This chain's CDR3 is CASSSTVPNEKLFF. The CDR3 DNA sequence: TGTGCCAGCAGTTCGACAGTTCCGAATGAAAAACTGTTTTTT.

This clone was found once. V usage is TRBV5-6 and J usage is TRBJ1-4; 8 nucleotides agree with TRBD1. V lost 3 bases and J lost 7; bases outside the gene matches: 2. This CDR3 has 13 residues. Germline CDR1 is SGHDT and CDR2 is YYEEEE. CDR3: CASSSDRGEKLFF. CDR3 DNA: TGTGCCAGCAGCTCTGACAGGGGTGAAAAACTGTTTTTT.

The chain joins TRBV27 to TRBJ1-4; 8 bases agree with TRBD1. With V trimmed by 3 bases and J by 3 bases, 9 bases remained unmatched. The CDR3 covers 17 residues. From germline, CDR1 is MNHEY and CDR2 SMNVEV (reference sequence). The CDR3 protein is CASSFGQGALSNEKLFF. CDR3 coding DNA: TGTGCCAGCAGTTTTGGCCAGGGGGCCCTTTCTAATGAAAAACTGTTTTTT. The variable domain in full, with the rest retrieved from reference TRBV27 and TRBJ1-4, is EAQVTQNPRYLITVTGKKLTVTCSQNMNHEYMSWYRQDPGLGLRQIYYSMNVEVTDKGDVPEGYKVSRKEKRNFPLILESPSPNQTSLYFCASSFGQGALSNEKLFFGSGTQLSVL.

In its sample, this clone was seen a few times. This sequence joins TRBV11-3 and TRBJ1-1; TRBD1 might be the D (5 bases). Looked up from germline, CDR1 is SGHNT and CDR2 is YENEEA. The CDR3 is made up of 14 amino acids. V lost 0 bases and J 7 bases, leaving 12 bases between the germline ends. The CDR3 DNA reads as TGTGCCAGCAGCTTAGATTCGGGTCAGGGTGAAGCTTTCTTT. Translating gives CASSLDSGQGEAFF.

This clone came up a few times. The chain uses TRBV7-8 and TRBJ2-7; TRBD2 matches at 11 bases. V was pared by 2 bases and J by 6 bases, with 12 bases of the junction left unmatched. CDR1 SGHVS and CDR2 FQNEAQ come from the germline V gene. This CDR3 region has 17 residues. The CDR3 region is CASSLTGLAGGLGEQYF. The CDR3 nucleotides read TGTGCCAGCAGCTTAACCGGGCTAGCGGGGGGATTGGGCGAGCAGTACTTC. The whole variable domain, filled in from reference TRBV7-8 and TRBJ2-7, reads GAGVSQSPRYKVAKRGQDVALRCDPISGHVSLFWYQQALGQGPEFLTYFQNEAQLDKSGLPSDRFFAERPEGSVSTLKIQRTQQEDSAVYLCASSLTGLAGGLGEQYFGPGTRLTVT.

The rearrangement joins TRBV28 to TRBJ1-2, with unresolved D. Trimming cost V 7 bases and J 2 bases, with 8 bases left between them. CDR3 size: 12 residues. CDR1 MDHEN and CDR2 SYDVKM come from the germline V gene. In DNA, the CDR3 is TGTGCCAGCACCACTGAAAACTATGGCTACACCTTC. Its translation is CASTTENYGYTF.

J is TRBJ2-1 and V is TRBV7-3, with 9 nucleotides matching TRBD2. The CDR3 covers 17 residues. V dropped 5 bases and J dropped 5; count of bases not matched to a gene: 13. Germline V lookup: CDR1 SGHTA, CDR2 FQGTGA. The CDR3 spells CASSLPGLAGSDNEQFF. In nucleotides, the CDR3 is TGTGCCAGCAGCCTACCTGGGCTAGCGGGATCCGACAATGAGCAGTTCTTC.

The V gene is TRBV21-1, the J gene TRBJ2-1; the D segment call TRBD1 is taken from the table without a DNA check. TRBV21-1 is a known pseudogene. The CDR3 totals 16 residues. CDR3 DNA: TGTGCCAGCAGCAAAGGGGATTCGAGGGTACAGGGTGAGCAGTTCTTC. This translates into CASSKGDSRVQGEQFF.

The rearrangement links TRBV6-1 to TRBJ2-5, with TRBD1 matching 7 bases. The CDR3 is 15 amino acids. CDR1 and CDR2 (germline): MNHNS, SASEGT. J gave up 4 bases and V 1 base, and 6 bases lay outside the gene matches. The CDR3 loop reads CASSEGTGVGETQYF. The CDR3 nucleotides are TGTGCCAGCAGTGAAGGAACAGGGGTAGGAGAGACCCAGTACTTC.

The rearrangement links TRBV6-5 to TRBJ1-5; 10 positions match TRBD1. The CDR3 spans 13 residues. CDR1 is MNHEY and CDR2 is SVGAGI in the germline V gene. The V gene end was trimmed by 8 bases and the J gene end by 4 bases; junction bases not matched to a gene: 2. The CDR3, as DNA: TGTGCCAGCGGACAGGGGGTAAATCAGCCCCAGCATTTT. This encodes CASGQGVNQPQHF.

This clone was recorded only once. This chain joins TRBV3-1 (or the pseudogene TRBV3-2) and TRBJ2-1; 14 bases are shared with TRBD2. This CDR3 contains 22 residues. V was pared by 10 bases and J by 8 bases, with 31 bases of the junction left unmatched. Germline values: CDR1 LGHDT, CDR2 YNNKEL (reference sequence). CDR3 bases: TGTGCCATCCCGGAAAAAAGACTAGCGGGAGGGCCAATGATTCCTTTAGAGTATGAGCAGTTCTTC. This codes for CAIPEKRLAGGPMIPLEYEQFF.

CDR3 in DNA: TGTGCCAGCAGTGCTGAGGCGGGGGGCGGCACTGAAGCTTTCTTT. Translated: CASSAEAGGGTEAFF. This chain connects TRBV2 to TRBJ1-1; possibly TRBD1 for D (6 bases). The CDR3 has 15 amino acids. In germline, CDR1 is SNHLY, CDR2 FYNNEI. The V and J ends lost 4 bases and 4 bases respectively, with 16 bases between them.

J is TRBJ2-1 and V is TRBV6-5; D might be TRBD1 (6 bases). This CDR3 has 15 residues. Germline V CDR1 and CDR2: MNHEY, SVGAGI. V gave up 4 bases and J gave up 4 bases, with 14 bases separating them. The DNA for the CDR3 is TGTGCCAGCAGTTCAATAGGGGGTACTTACAATGAGCAGTTCTTC. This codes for CASSSIGGTYNEQFF.

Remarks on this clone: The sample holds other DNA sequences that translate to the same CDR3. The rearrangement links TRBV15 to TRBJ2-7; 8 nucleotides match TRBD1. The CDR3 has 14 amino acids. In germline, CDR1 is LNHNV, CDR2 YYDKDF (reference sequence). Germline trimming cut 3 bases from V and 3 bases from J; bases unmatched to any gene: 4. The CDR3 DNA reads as TGTGCCACCAGCAGTCATACAGGGGGCTACGAGCAGTACTTC. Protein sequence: CATSSHTGGYEQYF.

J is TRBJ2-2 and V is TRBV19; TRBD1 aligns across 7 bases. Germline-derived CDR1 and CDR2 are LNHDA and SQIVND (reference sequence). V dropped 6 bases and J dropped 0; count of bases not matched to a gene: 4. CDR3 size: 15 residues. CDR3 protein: CASSRDSSNTGELFF. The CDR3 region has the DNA TGTGCCAGTAGCCGGGACAGCTCGAACACCGGGGAGCTGTTTTTT.

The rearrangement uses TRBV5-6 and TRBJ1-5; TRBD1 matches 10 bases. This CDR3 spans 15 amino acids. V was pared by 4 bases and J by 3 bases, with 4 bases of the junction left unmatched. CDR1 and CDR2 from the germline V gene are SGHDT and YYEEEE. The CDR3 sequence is CASSLTGGNNQPQHF. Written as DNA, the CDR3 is TGTGCCAGCAGCCTGACAGGGGGCAACAATCAGCCCCAGCATTTT.

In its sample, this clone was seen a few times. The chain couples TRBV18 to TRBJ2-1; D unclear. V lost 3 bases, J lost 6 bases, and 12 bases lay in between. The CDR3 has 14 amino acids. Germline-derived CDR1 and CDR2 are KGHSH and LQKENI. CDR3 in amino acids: CASSPLLILNEQFF. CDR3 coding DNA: TGTGCCAGCTCACCCCTCCTCATACTCAATGAGCAGTTCTTC.

CDR3 coding DNA: TGTGCCAGCAGCCCAACGGGACAGGGGAGAGATACGCAGTATTTT. Translating gives CASSPTGQGRDTQYF. The chain has TRBV5-6 and TRBJ2-3; 10 bases align to TRBD1. The germline CDR1 and CDR2 sequences are SGHDT and YYEEEE. The CDR3 is 15 amino acids. V shed 4 bases and J 5 bases; nucleotides not matched to a gene: 7.